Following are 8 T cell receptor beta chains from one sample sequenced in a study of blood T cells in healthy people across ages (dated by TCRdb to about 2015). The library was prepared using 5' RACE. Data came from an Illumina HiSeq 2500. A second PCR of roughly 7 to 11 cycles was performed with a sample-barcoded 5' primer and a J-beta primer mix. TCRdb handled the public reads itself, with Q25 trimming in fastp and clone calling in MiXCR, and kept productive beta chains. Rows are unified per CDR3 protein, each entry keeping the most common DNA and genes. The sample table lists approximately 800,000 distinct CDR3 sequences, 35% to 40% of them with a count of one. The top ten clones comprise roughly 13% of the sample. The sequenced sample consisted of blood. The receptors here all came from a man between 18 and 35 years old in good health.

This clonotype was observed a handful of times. The CDR3 region is CAISGGDSYNEQFF. The CDR3 DNA is TGTGCCATCAGTGGCGGTGACTCCTACAATGAGCAGTTCTTC. The rearrangement joins TRBV10-3 to TRBJ2-1; D uncertain. Germline V lookup: CDR1 ENHRY, CDR2 SYGVKD. This CDR3 has 14 residues. Deletions cut 4 bases from V and 0 bases from J, with 7 bases between.

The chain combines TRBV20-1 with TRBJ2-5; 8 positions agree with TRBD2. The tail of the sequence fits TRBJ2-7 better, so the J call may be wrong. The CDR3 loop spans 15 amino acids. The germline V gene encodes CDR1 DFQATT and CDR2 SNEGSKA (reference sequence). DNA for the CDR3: TGCAGTGCTAGAGATTCGTCTAGCGGGTCCTACGAGCAGTACTTC. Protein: CSARDSSSGSYEQYF.

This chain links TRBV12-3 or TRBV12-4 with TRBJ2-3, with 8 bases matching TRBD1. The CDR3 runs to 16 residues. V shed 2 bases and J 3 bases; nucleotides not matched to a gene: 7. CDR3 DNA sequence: TGTGCCAGCAGTTTACCGGGACAGGTGGTAACAGATACGCAGTATTTT. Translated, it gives CASSLPGQVVTDTQYF.

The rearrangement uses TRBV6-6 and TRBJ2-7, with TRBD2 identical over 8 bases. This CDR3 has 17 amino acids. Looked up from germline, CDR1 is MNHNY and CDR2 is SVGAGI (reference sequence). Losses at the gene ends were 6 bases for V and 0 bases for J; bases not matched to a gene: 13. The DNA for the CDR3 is TGTGCCAGCAGCCAACGGGGGGGCCTATCATCCTCCTACGAGCAGTACTTC. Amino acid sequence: CASSQRGGLSSSYEQYF.

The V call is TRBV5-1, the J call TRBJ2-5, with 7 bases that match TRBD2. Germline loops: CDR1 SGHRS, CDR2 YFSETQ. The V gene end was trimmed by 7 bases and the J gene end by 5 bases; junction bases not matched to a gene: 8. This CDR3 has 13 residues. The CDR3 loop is CASGTNSLETQYF. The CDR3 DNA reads TGCGCCAGCGGGACTAATTCGTTGGAGACCCAGTACTTC.

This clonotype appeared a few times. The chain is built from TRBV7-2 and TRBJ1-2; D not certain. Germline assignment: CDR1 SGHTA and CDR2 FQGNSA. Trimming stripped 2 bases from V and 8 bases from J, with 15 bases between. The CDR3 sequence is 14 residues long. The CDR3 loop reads CASSLLGLEAGYTF. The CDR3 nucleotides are TGTGCCAGCAGCTTATTAGGACTGGAGGCGGGCTACACCTTC.

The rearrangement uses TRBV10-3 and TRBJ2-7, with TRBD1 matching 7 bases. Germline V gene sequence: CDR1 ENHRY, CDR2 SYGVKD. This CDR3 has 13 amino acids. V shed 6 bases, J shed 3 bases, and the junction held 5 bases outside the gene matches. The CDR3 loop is CAISRGQYYEQYF. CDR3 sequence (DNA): TGTGCCATCAGCAGGGGACAGTACTACGAGCAGTACTTC.

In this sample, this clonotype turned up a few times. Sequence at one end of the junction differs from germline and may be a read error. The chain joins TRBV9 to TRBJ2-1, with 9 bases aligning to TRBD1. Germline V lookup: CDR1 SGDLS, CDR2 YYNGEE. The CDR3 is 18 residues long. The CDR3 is CASSVGWDRAFSFNEQFF. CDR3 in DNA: TGTGCCAGCAGCGTCGGCTGGGACAGGGCTTTTTCCTTCAATGAGCAGTTCTTC.